The present TCR beta chain was sequenced within a study of T cell repertoires in cytomegalovirus infection. Looking at the study overall: Selected CMV epitopes included recently identified HLA-C-restricted ones as well as well-studied HLA-B-restricted ones. Public TCR beta signature analysis indicated the presence of both CMV infection and matching HLA type. Study conclusions and caveats: Across the ex vivo response, the dominant clonotypes were HLA-C-restricted CMV-specific TCR beta clonotypes. CMV carriers having the relevant HLA were flagged by cumulative public TCR beta family frequency.

TCRdb passed the reads through MiXCR, listing each CDR3 protein once. The repertoire consists of some 220,000 distinct CDR3 sequences, with about 40% occurring once and the leading ten covering about 60%. This clonotype was seen just once. Its specificity is unknown. The material was CD8+ T cells from cultured PBMCs, obtained from culture after CMV antigen stimulation. The sequence derives from a human donor in good health (CMV status not recorded). Some clones in this sample may be carry-over from other donors' samples.

The CDR3 DNA reads as TGTGCCAGCAGCTTAGGGATGGGGACTGAAAAACTGTTTTTT. Its translation is CASSLGMGTEKLFF. The rearrangement joins TRBV11-2 to TRBJ1-4; possibly TRBD1 for D (5 bases). Germline-derived CDR1 and CDR2 are SGHAT and FQNNGV. Trimming pared 1 base from V and 7 bases from J, leaving 10 bases between. The CDR3 consists of 14 residues.